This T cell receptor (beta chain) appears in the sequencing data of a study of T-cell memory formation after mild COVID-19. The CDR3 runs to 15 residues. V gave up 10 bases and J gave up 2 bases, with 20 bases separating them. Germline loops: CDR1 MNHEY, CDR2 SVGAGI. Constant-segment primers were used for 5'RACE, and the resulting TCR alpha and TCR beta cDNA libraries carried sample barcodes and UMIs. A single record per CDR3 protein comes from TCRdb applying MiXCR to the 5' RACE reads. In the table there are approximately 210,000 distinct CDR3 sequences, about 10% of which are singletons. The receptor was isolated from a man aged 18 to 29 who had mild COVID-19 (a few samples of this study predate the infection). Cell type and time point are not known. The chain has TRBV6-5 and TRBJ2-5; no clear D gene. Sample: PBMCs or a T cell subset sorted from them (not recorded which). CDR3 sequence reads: CATSLVPRRQETQYF. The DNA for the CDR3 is TGTGCCACCTCCCTCGTTCCCAGGCGGCAAGAGACCCAGTACTTC.